The 5 T cell receptor beta chains in this list originate from one sample, sequenced in a study of T cells in Graves' hyperthyroidism and ophthalmopathy. Template material for amplifying TCR beta CDR3 regions consisted of RNA transcripts. The TCR CDR3 was amplified in a first-round RT-PCR using the HTBI primer set. TCRdb reprocessed the multiplex PCR reads via MiXCR and lists one record per CDR3 protein. The sample shows 550,000 to 800,000 distinct CDR3 sequences, roughly 17% of them seen only once. Sample: blood. Every receptor here comes from a man aged 45-65 years with Graves' hyperthyroidism.

This clonotype came up a few times. The gene calls are TRBV18 and TRBJ2-5; a weak D match, TRBD1 (6 bases). Per the germline V gene, CDR1 is KGHSH and CDR2 is LQKENI. V dropped 5 bases and J dropped 7 bases, with 14 bases sitting between them. The CDR3 spans 13 residues. Written as DNA, the CDR3 is TGTGCCAGCTCAGCAGGGGAGTGGGGGACCCAGTACTTC. It translates to CASSAGEWGTQYF.

In this sample, this clonotype turned up many times. As DNA, the CDR3 is TGCAGTGCTAGTGGGACTAGGCTAGCAACAGATACGCAGTATTTT. This translates into CSASGTRLATDTQYF. V gene TRBV20-1 combines with J gene TRBJ2-3; TRBD2 agrees at 8 bases. Germline V lookup: CDR1 DFQATT, CDR2 SNEGSKA (reference sequence). The CDR3 has 15 amino acids. V lost 3 bases, J lost 3 bases, and 8 bases stayed unmatched.

This clonotype appeared a few times. Given a much more abundant clone one base away, this may be a read error. This chain links TRBV28 with TRBJ2-5; 10 nucleotides match TRBD2. Germline V gives CDR1 MDHEN, CDR2 SYDVKM. The V and J ends lost 1 base and 7 bases, in that order; junction bases with no gene match: 6. The CDR3 totals 15 residues. The CDR3 nucleotides read TGTGCCAGCAGTTTATCCTTACTAGCGGGAAGGACCCAGTACTTC. Translation gives CASSLSLLAGRTQYF.

About this clonotype itself: The junction does not match germline at one end; this may be a read error. The chain has TRBV27 and TRBJ1-4; 8 positions match TRBD1. Germline V lookup: CDR1 MNHEY, CDR2 SMNVEV (reference sequence). The CDR3 contains 15 residues. CDR3 sequence reads: CASSRRTGPDEKLLF. For the CDR3, the DNA is TGTGCCAGCAGTCGGCGGACAGGGCCGGATGAAAAACTGCTTTTT.

This clonotype was observed a few times. For the CDR3, the DNA is TGTGCCAGTAGTTTGGATTTAAAAAGCTCCTATAATTCACCCCTCCACTTT. Protein: CASSLDLKSSYNSPLHF. The chain joins TRBV19 to TRBJ1-6; D is uncertain. V lost 5 bases and J lost 0, with 14 bases in between. This CDR3 is built from 17 residues. The germline CDR1 and CDR2 sequences are LNHDA and SQIVND (reference sequence).